This T cell receptor (beta chain) is from a study of spatial heterogeneity in lung cancer. Study-wide results and limits: Tracking of ubiquitous and regional nonsynonymous mutations by counts of ubiquitous and regional expanded TCRs, respectively, was seen. One measure, the expanded intratumoral alpha and beta TCR count, tracked tumor mutation counts.

This clonotype is judged medium-sized. What it binds is unknown. Germline assignment: CDR1 SQVTM and CDR2 ANQGSEA. CDR3 length equals 13 residues. V was clipped by 6 bases and J by 6 bases, with 18 bases between them. Time point in this sample: sample taken at primary tumor resection. Extraction of whole RNA from tumor, nontumor lung or frozen PBMC preceded unsorted sequencing. A unique molecular identifier was attached to every TCR cDNA molecule. TCRdb called the 5' RACE reads again in MiXCR, with one record for every CDR3 protein. The profile shows 17,000 or so distinct CDR3 sequences, around 6.5% of them singletons.

The source was lung tumor tissue, collected at surgery. V is TRBV29-1 and J is TRBJ2-7, with D tentatively TRBD2 (7 bases). The receptor was derived from a female donor with early-stage non-small cell lung cancer. The CDR3 spells CSVTGSSGSEQYF. Written as DNA, the CDR3 is TGCAGCGTAACAGGGAGTAGCGGGTCCGAGCAGTACTTC.